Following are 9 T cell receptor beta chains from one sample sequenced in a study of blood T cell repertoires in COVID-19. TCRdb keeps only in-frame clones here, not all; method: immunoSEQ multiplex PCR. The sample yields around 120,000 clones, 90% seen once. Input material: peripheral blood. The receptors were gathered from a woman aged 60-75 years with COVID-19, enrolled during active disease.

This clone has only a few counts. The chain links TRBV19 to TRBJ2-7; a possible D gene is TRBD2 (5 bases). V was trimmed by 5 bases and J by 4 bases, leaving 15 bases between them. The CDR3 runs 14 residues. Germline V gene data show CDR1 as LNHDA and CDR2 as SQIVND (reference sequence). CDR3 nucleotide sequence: TGTGCCAGTAGTTTAACCAGGACGGGGTACGAGCAGTACTTC. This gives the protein CASSLTRTGYEQYF.

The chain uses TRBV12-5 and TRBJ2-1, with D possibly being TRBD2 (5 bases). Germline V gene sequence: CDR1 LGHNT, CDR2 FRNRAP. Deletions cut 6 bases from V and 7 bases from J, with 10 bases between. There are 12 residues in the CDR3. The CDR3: CASGRGTNEQFF. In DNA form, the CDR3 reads TGTGCTAGTGGACGGGGAACGAATGAGCAGTTCTTC.

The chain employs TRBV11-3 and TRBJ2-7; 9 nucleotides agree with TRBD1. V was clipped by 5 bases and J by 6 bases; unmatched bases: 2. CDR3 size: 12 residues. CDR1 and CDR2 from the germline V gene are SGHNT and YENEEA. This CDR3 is CASSETGGEQYF. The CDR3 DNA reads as TGTGCCAGCAGCGAGACAGGGGGCGAGCAGTACTTC.

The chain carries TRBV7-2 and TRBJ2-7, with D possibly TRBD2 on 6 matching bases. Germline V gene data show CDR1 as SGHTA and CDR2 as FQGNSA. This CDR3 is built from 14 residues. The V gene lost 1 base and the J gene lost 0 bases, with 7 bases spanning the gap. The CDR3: CASSLERASYEQYF. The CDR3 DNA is TGTGCCAGCAGCTTAGAGCGGGCCTCCTACGAGCAGTACTTC.

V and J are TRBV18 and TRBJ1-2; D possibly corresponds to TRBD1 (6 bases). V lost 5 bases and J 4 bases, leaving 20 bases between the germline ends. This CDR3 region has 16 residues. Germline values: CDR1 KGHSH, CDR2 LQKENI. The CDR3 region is CASSASGTQVLYGYTF. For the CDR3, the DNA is TGTGCCAGCTCAGCGTCCGGGACACAAGTCCTCTATGGCTACACCTTC.

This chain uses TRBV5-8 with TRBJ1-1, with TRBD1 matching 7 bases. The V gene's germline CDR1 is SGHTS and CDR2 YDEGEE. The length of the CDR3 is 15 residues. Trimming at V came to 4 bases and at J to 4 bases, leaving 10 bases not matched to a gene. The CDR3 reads CASSPTGREATEAFF. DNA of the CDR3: TGTGCCAGCAGCCCGACAGGGCGAGAGGCCACTGAAGCTTTCTTT.

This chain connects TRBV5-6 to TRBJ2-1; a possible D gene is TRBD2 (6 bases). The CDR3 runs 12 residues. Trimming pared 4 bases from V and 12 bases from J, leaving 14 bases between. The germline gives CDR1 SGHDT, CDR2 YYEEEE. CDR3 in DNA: TGTGCCAGCAGCGCGGGAAGCGTAGGGCAGTTCTTC. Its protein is CASSAGSVGQFF.

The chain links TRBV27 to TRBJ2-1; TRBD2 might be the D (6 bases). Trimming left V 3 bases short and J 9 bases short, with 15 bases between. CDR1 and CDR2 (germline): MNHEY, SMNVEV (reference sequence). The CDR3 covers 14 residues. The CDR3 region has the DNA TGTGCCAGCAGTTTCAGGGAGGTGTGGGGTGAGCAGTTCTTC. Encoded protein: CASSFREVWGEQFF.

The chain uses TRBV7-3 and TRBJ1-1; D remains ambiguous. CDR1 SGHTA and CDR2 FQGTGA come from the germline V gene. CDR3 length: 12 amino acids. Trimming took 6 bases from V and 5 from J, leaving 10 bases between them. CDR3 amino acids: CASREAWTEAFF. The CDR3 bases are TGTGCCAGCAGAGAGGCGTGGACTGAAGCTTTCTTT.